This TCR beta chain was profiled in a study of cytomegalovirus exposure and HLA in healthy donors. General study findings and limits: The classifier, whose performance was assessed in both the original and validation cohorts, reportedly diagnosed cytomegalovirus status with high specificity and sensitivity.

This clone was found a few times. Its target is unknown. Both 60 Vbeta primers and 13 Jbeta primers went into the PCR. Study processing details: The authors later counted some 76 million unique TCR beta chains, about 11 million of them shared. The data were produced by immunoSEQ multiplex PCR, yet TCRdb's version contains in-frame clones alone and is incomplete. V, J and clone size were drawn from that table, and D and trimming were deduced from the DNA. The table lists about 160,000 clones, 65% to 80% of them singletons. The length of the CDR3 is 17 residues. Germline CDR1 is LGHNT and CDR2 is FRNRAP. Trimming shortened V by 6 bases and J by 1 base, and 19 bases separated the two germline ends.

The chain joins TRBV12-5 to TRBJ2-4; D gene ambiguous. Sequencing was done on a sample of PBMCs. The receptor was isolated from a man aged 35 to 55 in good health and CMV-seronegative. The CDR3 region is CASGPEPRPLAKNIQYF. DNA for the CDR3: TGTGCTAGTGGCCCGGAGCCCCGCCCTCTCGCCAAAAACATTCAGTACTTC.